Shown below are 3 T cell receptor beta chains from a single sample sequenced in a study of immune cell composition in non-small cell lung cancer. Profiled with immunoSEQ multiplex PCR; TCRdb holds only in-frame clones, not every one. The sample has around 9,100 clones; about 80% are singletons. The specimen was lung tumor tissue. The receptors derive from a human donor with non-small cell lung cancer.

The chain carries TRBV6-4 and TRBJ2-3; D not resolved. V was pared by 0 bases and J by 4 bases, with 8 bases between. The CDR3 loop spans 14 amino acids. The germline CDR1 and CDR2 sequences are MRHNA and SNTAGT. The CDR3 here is CASSDSGRADTQYF. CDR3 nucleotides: TGTGCCAGCAGTGACTCGGGCCGGGCAGATACGCAGTATTTT.

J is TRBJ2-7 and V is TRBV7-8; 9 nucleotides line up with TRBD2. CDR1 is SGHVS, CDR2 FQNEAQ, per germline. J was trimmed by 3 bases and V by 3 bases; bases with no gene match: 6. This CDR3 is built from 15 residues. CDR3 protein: CASSFGTSRLYEQYF. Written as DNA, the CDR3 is TGTGCCAGCAGCTTTGGGACTAGCCGACTCTACGAGCAGTACTTC. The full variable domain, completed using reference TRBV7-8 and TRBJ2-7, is GAGVSQSPRYKVAKRGQDVALRCDPISGHVSLFWYQQALGQGPEFLTYFQNEAQLDKSGLPSDRFFAERPEGSVSTLKIQRTQQEDSAVYLCASSFGTSRLYEQYFGPGTRLTVT.

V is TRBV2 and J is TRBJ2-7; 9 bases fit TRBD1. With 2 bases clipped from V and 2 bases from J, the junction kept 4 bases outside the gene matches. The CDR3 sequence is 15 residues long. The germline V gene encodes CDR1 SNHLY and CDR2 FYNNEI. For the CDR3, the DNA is TGTGCCAGCAGTGAACTGGGACAGGGAGCCTACGAGCAGTACTTC. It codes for CASSELGQGAYEQYF.